These 17 T cell receptor beta chains came from one sample sequenced in a study of blood T cell repertoires in COVID-19. Some clones are missing from TCRdb's copy, which holds only in-frame ones; the method was immunoSEQ multiplex PCR. The sample holds roughly 80,000 clones; around 90% are singletons and the top ten take roughly 6.2%. What was sequenced was peripheral blood. Receptors originate from a man aged 45-65 years with active COVID-19.

This clone was seen more than once but under ten times. The chain carries TRBV6-2 or TRBV6-3 and TRBJ2-1, with 9 bases matching TRBD2. CDR3 size: 17 residues. CDR1 and CDR2 from the germline V gene are MNHEY and SVGEGT. V shed 0 bases, J shed 4 bases, and the junction held 7 bases outside the gene matches. The CDR3 region is CASSYSPSGGIYNEQFF. CDR3 nucleotides: TGTGCCAGCAGTTACTCGCCCAGCGGGGGGATATACAATGAGCAGTTCTTC.

This clone showed up many times. CDR3 in amino acids: CASSEQGQGTEAFF. The CDR3 DNA sequence: TGTGCCAGCAGCGAGCAGGGTCAGGGGACTGAAGCTTTCTTT. The rearrangement uses TRBV27 and TRBJ1-1, with a weak D call TRBD1 (6 bases). V was cut by 6 bases and J by 5 bases, with 16 bases left in between. The germline gives CDR1 MNHEY, CDR2 SMNVEV (reference sequence). The CDR3 has 14 amino acids.

The rearrangement joins TRBV25-1 to TRBJ1-4; 8 bases line up with TRBD1. The germline gives CDR1 MGHDK, CDR2 SYGVNS. Germline trimming cut 8 bases from V and 7 bases from J; bases unmatched to any gene: 6. The CDR3 sequence is 13 residues long. The CDR3 DNA follows: TGTGCCAGCCTACAGGGGGTAGGTGAAAAACTGTTTTTT. Translation gives CASLQGVGEKLFF.

This clone showed up just once. This chain uses TRBV7-2 with TRBJ1-2; 10 bases align to TRBD1. V lost 4 bases to trimming and J lost 8 bases; unmatched junction nucleotides: 4. Germline V gene sequence: CDR1 SGHTA, CDR2 FQGNSA. The CDR3 has 13 residues. This CDR3 reads CASSSDRGRGYTF. DNA of the CDR3: TGTGCCAGCAGCTCCGACAGGGGGCGGGGCTACACCTTC.

The chain combines TRBV9 with TRBJ2-5; 8 bases are a match to TRBD1. Germline assignment: CDR1 SGDLS and CDR2 YYNGEE. The CDR3 covers 14 residues. The V gene end was trimmed by 4 bases and the J gene end by 5 bases; junction bases not matched to a gene: 7. This chain's CDR3 is CASSSGQGWETQYF. The DNA of the CDR3 is TGTGCCAGCAGCTCCGGACAGGGCTGGGAGACCCAGTACTTC.

V usage is TRBV4-3 and J usage is TRBJ1-2; D is uncertain. The V end was cut by 1 base, the J end by 4 bases, with 7 bases between. Per germline, CDR1 LGHNA and CDR2 YSLEER. The length of the CDR3 is 13 residues. Written as DNA, the CDR3 is TGCGCCAGCAGCCAAGTTACATCCTATGGCTACACCTTC. It translates to CASSQVTSYGYTF.

V usage is TRBV7-9 and J usage is TRBJ1-2; 10 bases map to TRBD1. Germline-derived CDR1 and CDR2 are SEHNR and FQNEAQ (reference sequence). The CDR3 covers 16 residues. Unmatched junction bases numbered 6, after V lost 4 bases and J lost 1 base. CDR3 in DNA: TGTGCCAGCAGCTCGACAGGGGGCGATAATAACTATGGCTACACCTTC. This translates into CASSSTGGDNNYGYTF.

The chain uses TRBV19 and TRBJ2-6, with TRBD1 matching over 7 bases. The V and J ends lost 8 bases and 2 bases, in that order; junction bases with no gene match: 9. This CDR3 has 16 residues. Per the germline V gene, CDR1 is LNHDA and CDR2 is SQIVND (reference sequence). The CDR3, as DNA: TGTGCCAGTCTCGACAGGGAAACTACTGGGGCCAACGTCCTGACTTTC. This encodes CASLDRETTGANVLTF.

The chain is built from TRBV5-4 and TRBJ1-1; 9 positions match TRBD1. V gave up 4 bases and J gave up 8 bases; unmatched junction bases: 9. Looked up from germline, CDR1 is SGHNT and CDR2 is YYREEE (reference sequence). CDR3 length: 14 residues. The CDR3 is CASSRIDRGAEAFF. The CDR3 nucleotides are TGTGCCAGCAGCCGGATAGACAGGGGGGCCGAAGCTTTCTTT.

The chain has TRBV6-4 and TRBJ2-2, with 10 bases matching TRBD2. CDR3 size: 14 residues. Germline V gene lookup returns CDR1 MRHNA and CDR2 SNTAGT. The V segment lost 10 bases and the J segment 5 bases; nucleotides outside the gene matches: 7. The CDR3: CATSSGGETGELFF. Written as DNA, the CDR3 is TGTGCCACCTCTAGCGGGGGTGAGACCGGGGAGCTGTTTTTT.

This clone occurred a few times. V gene TRBV21-1 combines with J gene TRBJ1-1. TRBV21-1 is listed as a pseudogene. This CDR3 has 15 amino acids. The CDR3 protein is CASRPFSGENTEAFF. The CDR3 coding sequence is TGTGCCAGCAGACCCTTCTCCGGGGAGAACACTGAAGCTTTCTTT.

The chain links TRBV5-4 to TRBJ2-3, with D maybe TRBD2 (6 bases). This CDR3 region has 16 residues. V lost 2 bases, J lost 1 base, and 14 bases lay in between. From germline, CDR1 is SGHNT and CDR2 YYREEE (reference sequence). The DNA for the CDR3 is TGTGCCAGCAGCTTACCCAACCGGAGGGGCACAGATACGCAGTATTTT. Its protein product is CASSLPNRRGTDTQYF. Variable domain in full (rest from reference TRBV5-4 and TRBJ2-3): ETGVTQSPTHLIKTRGQQVTLRCSSQSGHNTVSWYQQALGQGPQFIFQYYREEENGRGNFPPRFSGLQFPNYSSELNVNALELDDSALYLCASSLPNRRGTDTQYFGPGTRLTVL.

This clone was seen just once. The V gene is TRBV28, the J gene TRBJ1-2, with D maybe TRBD1 (5 bases). Germline-derived CDR1 and CDR2 are MDHEN and SYDVKM. The length of the CDR3 is 12 residues. V was pared by 6 bases and J by 4 bases, with 9 bases between. The DNA of the CDR3 is TGTGCCAGCAGGGGGGGGGTCTATGGCTACACCTTC. Its translation: CASRGGVYGYTF.

The chain couples TRBV5-1 to TRBJ1-2; 8 bases map to TRBD1. Germline trimming cut 0 bases from V and 2 bases from J; bases unmatched to any gene: 9. In germline, CDR1 is SGHRS, CDR2 YFSETQ. The CDR3 has 17 amino acids. CDR3 loop: CASSLASGGVVNYGYTF. CDR3 DNA: TGCGCCAGCAGCTTGGCCTCAGGGGGCGTCGTCAACTATGGCTACACCTTC.

The chain is built from TRBV11-3 and TRBJ2-7; tentative D call: TRBD2 (6 bases). Germline-derived CDR1 and CDR2 are SGHNT and YENEEA. V shed 1 base and J shed 4 bases, with 14 bases lying between them. The CDR3 length is 15 residues. CDR3 protein: CASSLAGGTLYEQYF. The DNA of the CDR3 is TGTGCCAGCAGCTTAGCGGGCGGGACCTTATACGAGCAGTACTTC.

The count of this clone is one. J is TRBJ2-7 and V is TRBV7-9; 8 positions agree with TRBD2. Trimming removed 1 base from V and 3 bases from J; junction bases left unmatched: 8. The CDR3 sequence is 16 residues long. Germline V lookup: CDR1 SEHNR, CDR2 FQNEAQ (reference sequence). CDR3 sequence reads: CASSLDVGLESYEQYF. CDR3 in DNA: TGTGCCAGCAGCTTAGATGTGGGACTAGAGAGCTACGAGCAGTACTTC.

The chain couples TRBV3-1 (or the pseudogene TRBV3-2) to TRBJ1-5, with TRBD1 as a possible D gene (6 bases). CDR3 length equals 15 residues. Trimming removed 4 bases at V and 0 bases at J, with 10 bases between. Germline CDR1 is LGHDT and CDR2 is YNNKEL (reference sequence). CDR3 residues: CASSPTGNSNQPQHF. The CDR3, as DNA: TGTGCCAGCAGCCCCACAGGGAATAGCAATCAGCCCCAGCATTTT.